The 8 T cell receptor beta chains below come from one sample, sequenced in a study of shared clonotypes between healthy human individuals (dated by TCRdb to 2018 to 2021). CD8 naive samples consisted of CD45RO-negative cells that were positively selected for CCR7, yielding a CD45RA+CCR7+ population without TemRA cells. Library method: the immunoSEQ multiplex PCR assay. TCRdb carries this immuneACCESS record with in-frame sequences only. Its versions omit some clonotypes, under half of them owing to an unresolved V gene in the studies checked, with the rest unexplained. The sample data list hundreds of thousands of clones, and 95% to 96% of these were observed just once. The ten largest clones add up to around 0.1% of the sample. The sequenced sample consisted of naive CD8+ T cells sorted from blood. The cell subset or site label, as the study defines it: CD45RA+CCR7+. Receptors were obtained from a woman in her twenties or thirties in good health.

The V and J genes are TRBV7-9 and TRBJ2-1; no definite D call. The CDR3 sequence is 15 residues long. Trimming removed 5 bases from V and 4 bases from J, with 15 bases in between. The germline CDR1 and CDR2 sequences are SEHNR and FQNEAQ (reference sequence). Here the CDR3 DNA reads TGTGCCAGCAGCCCTGCACCCCAGAAGTACAATGAGCAGTTCTTC. It yields the protein CASSPAPQKYNEQFF. The full variable domain, its missing parts supplied by reference TRBV7-9 and TRBJ2-1, is DTGVSQNPRHKITKRGQNVTFRCDPISEHNRLYWYRQTLGQGPEFLTYFQNEAQLEKSRLLSDRFSAERPKGSFSTLEIQRTEQGDSAMYLCASSPAPQKYNEQFFGPGTRLTVL.

The chain employs TRBV7-2 and TRBJ2-3; 9 bases align to TRBD1. Trimming cost V 0 bases and J 2 bases; bases outside gene matches: 15. Germline V gene lookup returns CDR1 SGHTA and CDR2 FQGNSA. The length of the CDR3 is 20 residues. The CDR3 region has the DNA TGTGCCAGCAGCTTAGCAGCGGGACAGGGACGTCCCGCTCTCACAGATACGCAGTATTTT. Protein: CASSLAAGQGRPALTDTQYF.

CDR3 bases: TGTGCCAGCAGTGAGGATGGACTAGCGGGAGCCGGGGCCAACGTCCTGACTTTC. Protein sequence: CASSEDGLAGAGANVLTF. The chain couples TRBV9 to TRBJ2-6; 13 bases fit TRBD2. CDR1 is SGDLS, CDR2 YYNGEE, per germline. V lost 5 bases and J lost 4; bases outside the gene matches: 9. The CDR3 length is 18 residues.

The chain has TRBV15 and TRBJ2-5, with a possible D match to TRBD2 (5 bases). The end of the DNA is better explained by TRBJ2-7, so the J call may be wrong. This CDR3 spans 15 amino acids. CDR1 is LNHNV, CDR2 YYDKDF, per germline (reference sequence). The CDR3 DNA follows: TGTGCCACCAGCAGGGCCGAGGGAATGTTCGACGAGCAGTACTTC. Amino acids: CATSRAEGMFDEQYF.

This sequence joins TRBV27 and TRBJ2-7; tentative D call: TRBD1 (5 bases). CDR3 length: 14 residues. Per the germline V gene, CDR1 is MNHEY and CDR2 is SMNVEV (reference sequence). V lost 5 bases and J lost 2, with 13 bases in between. CDR3 in DNA: TGTGCCAGCAGTAACAGGAACACCCCCTACGAGCAGTACTTC. Its protein product is CASSNRNTPYEQYF.

Details on this clone: In the same sample, other DNA sequences code for this CDR3. CDR3: CASSLRPYEQYF. CDR3 sequence (DNA): TGTGCCAGCAGCTTACGCCCCTACGAGCAGTACTTC. The chain combines TRBV13 with TRBJ2-7; D is undetermined. Trimming shortened V by 2 bases and J by 2 bases, and 4 bases separated the two germline ends. The CDR3 has 12 residues. Germline V gene sequence: CDR1 PRHDT, CDR2 FYEKMQ (reference sequence).

The genes are TRBV2 and TRBJ1-2; TRBD1 aligns across 7 bases. Germline-derived CDR1 and CDR2 are SNHLY and FYNNEI. Trimming removed 5 bases from V and 5 bases from J; junction bases left unmatched: 8. The CDR3 loop spans 14 amino acids. The CDR3 nucleotides read TGTGCCAGCAGTCAGGGGGGAGTCGGGTATGGCTACACCTTC. It translates to CASSQGGVGYGYTF.

The chain combines TRBV28 with TRBJ2-7, with a possible D match to TRBD2 (5 bases). The V gene's germline CDR1 is MDHEN and CDR2 SYDVKM. The CDR3 sequence is 12 residues long. Trimming removed 5 bases from V and 2 bases from J, with 7 bases in between. The CDR3 sequence: CASSRGTYEQYF. Written as DNA, the CDR3 is TGTGCCAGCAGTCGGGGTACCTACGAGCAGTACTTC.